These 19 T cell receptor beta chains were sequenced from one sample in a study of T cell clonotyping in hematopoietic cell transplantation. Here immunoSEQ multiplex PCR was the method, and the copy in TCRdb shows in-frame clones only, minus some. The data contain 12,000 to 15,000 clones, about 98% of them singletons. This material consisted of peripheral blood mononuclear cells, taken 30 days after allogeneic stem cell transplant. These receptors were obtained from a female patient aged 45 to 65 who had an allogeneic stem cell transplant from an unrelated donor, so T cells may come from the graft donor. Some clones in this sample may be carry-over from other donors' samples.

Comment on this clone: Compared with germline, one end of the junction differs, possibly owing to a read error. The rearrangement uses TRBV30 and TRBJ1-1; no firm D call. There are 12 residues in the CDR3. CDR1 is GTSNPN, CDR2 SVGIG, per germline (reference sequence). The CDR3 nucleotides read TGTACCTGGAGCTACACCTGGACTGAAGCTTTCTTT. It codes for CTWSYTWTEAFF.

The genes are TRBV30 and TRBJ1-2, with D possibly matching TRBD1 (5 bases). V was clipped by 2 bases and J by 6 bases, with 10 bases between them. The CDR3 sequence is 12 residues long. Germline loops: CDR1 GTSNPN, CDR2 SVGIG (reference sequence). The CDR3 spells CAWSQVGDGYTF. In DNA form, the CDR3 reads TGTGCCTGGAGTCAGGTGGGGGATGGCTACACCTTC.

The chain carries TRBV2 and TRBJ1-6; D call uncertain. The CDR3 is 14 amino acids. Trimming removed 1 base from V and 6 bases from J, with 7 bases in between. Germline CDR1 SNHLY, CDR2 FYNNEI. Here the CDR3 reads CASSEVGSNSPLHF. The CDR3 bases are TGTGCCAGCAGTGAAGTGGGCAGTAATTCACCCCTCCACTTT. The whole variable domain, filled in from reference TRBV2 and TRBJ1-6, reads EPEVTQTPSHQVTQMGQEVILRCVPISNHLYFYWYRQILGQKVEFLVSFYNNEISEKSEIFDDQFSVERPDGSNFTLKIRSTKLEDSAMYFCASSEVGSNSPLHFGNGTRLTVT.

This sequence joins TRBV30 and TRBJ2-2; 12 nucleotides agree with TRBD1. Germline assignment: CDR1 GTSNPN and CDR2 SVGIG (reference sequence). V was clipped by 5 bases and J by 7 bases; unmatched bases: 8. CDR3 size: 15 residues. CDR3 sequence reads: CAWGRDRGPSGELFF. CDR3 DNA sequence: TGTGCCTGGGGGAGGGACAGGGGGCCGAGCGGGGAGCTGTTTTTT.

The chain recombines TRBV30 with TRBJ1-1, with a weak D call TRBD1 (6 bases). The germline V and J ends were trimmed by 1 base and 0 bases, with 9 bases remaining between them. The V gene's germline CDR1 is GTSNPN and CDR2 SVGIG (reference sequence). The length of the CDR3 is 14 residues. CDR3 in amino acids: CAWSGTALNTEAFF. CDR3 DNA sequence: TGTGCCTGGAGTGGGACAGCCTTGAACACTGAAGCTTTCTTT.

V usage is TRBV7-8 and J usage is TRBJ1-2, with D possibly TRBD1 on 5 matching bases. V lost 2 bases, J lost 8 bases, and 9 bases lay in between. The germline V gene has CDR1 SGHVS and CDR2 FQNEAQ. This CDR3 has 12 residues. CDR3 amino acids: CASSLPGVGYTF. Written as DNA, the CDR3 is TGTGCCAGCAGCTTACCGGGGGTAGGCTACACCTTC.

This clone was found once. The V and J genes are TRBV29-1 and TRBJ2-5, with 7 nucleotides matching TRBD2. V trimming: 7 bases; J trimming: 4 bases; junction bases outside the gene matches: 12. CDR3 length equals 14 residues. Germline loops: CDR1 SQVTM, CDR2 ANQGSEA. DNA for the CDR3: TGCAGCGCTAGCCTCTTGGGGGGGTTAGAGACCCAGTACTTC. It encodes CSASLLGGLETQYF.

This clone was counted a single time. The CDR3 sequence is CASGTGNEQFF. The CDR3 DNA sequence: TGTGCCAGCGGTACTGGTAATGAGCAGTTCTTC. V usage is TRBV7-9 and J usage is TRBJ2-1; D call uncertain. CDR1 is SEHNR, CDR2 FQNEAQ, per germline (reference sequence). This CDR3 region has 11 residues. V dropped 8 bases and J dropped 7 bases, with 9 bases sitting between them.

This chain joins TRBV11-3 and TRBJ2-1; 7 bases line up with TRBD1. The CDR3 has 15 residues. Germline CDR1 and CDR2: SGHNT and YENEEA. After removal of 5 bases from V and 8 bases from J, the junction contained 12 bases not matched to a gene. CDR3 in amino acids: CASSPRPTGWDEQFF. The CDR3 DNA is TGTGCCAGCAGCCCCAGACCGACAGGGTGGGATGAGCAGTTCTTC. Complete variable domain (other parts from reference TRBV11-3 and TRBJ2-1): EAGVVQSPRYKIIEKKQPVAFWCNPISGHNTLYWYLQNLGQGPELLIRYENEEAVDDSQLPKDRFSAERLKGVDSTLKIQPAELGDSAVYLCASSPRPTGWDEQFFGPGTRLTVL.

V usage is TRBV2 and J usage is TRBJ2-3; D is perhaps TRBD2 (5 bases). The germline V and J ends were trimmed by 4 bases and 6 bases, with 14 bases remaining between them. This CDR3 has 14 residues. CDR1 is SNHLY and CDR2 is FYNNEI in the germline V gene. CDR3 nucleotide sequence: TGTGCCAGCAGTGGTACTAGTGGTTTGGATACGCAGTATTTT. Its protein is CASSGTSGLDTQYF. The variable domain in full, completed from reference TRBV2 and TRBJ2-3, reads EPEVTQTPSHQVTQMGQEVILRCVPISNHLYFYWYRQILGQKVEFLVSFYNNEISEKSEIFDDQFSVERPDGSNFTLKIRSTKLEDSAMYFCASSGTSGLDTQYFGPGTRLTVL.

The chain links TRBV30 to TRBJ2-7; D uncertain. The CDR3 sequence is 14 residues long. The germline V gene has CDR1 GTSNPN and CDR2 SVGIG (reference sequence). V lost 6 bases, J lost 4 bases, and 19 bases lay in between. The CDR3 DNA reads as TGTGCCTGCGTCGCTGGCGTTGGGCCTTACGAGCAGTACTTC. Residues: CACVAGVGPYEQYF.

As for this clone: Mismatch with germline at one junction end may stem from a read error. The chain has TRBV7-7 and TRBJ2-2; D perhaps matches TRBD2 (6 bases). Germline CDR1 is SSHAT and CDR2 is FNYEAQ (reference sequence). The CDR3 extends over 15 amino acids. This CDR3 reads CASSLTEGLTGELFF. The CDR3 DNA reads as TGTGCTAGCAGCTTGACGGAGGGTCTAACCGGGGAGCTGTTTTTT.

This clone was observed a handful of times. Written as DNA, the CDR3 is TGTGCCAGCAGCCAAGAACGTGTCCCAACCGGTCCAGGCTCCTACGAGCAGTACTTC. The encoded protein is CASSQERVPTGPGSYEQYF. The V call is TRBV4-2, the J call TRBJ2-7; D is unresolved. The CDR3 sequence is 19 residues long. Germline CDR1 LGHNA, CDR2 YNFKEQ. The ends were cut back, 0 bases at V and 0 bases at J, with 21 bases in the middle.

The CDR3: CASSQDVGRGPYTQYF. The CDR3, as DNA: TGTGCCAGCAGCCAAGATGTAGGGCGGGGGCCCTATACGCAGTATTTT. The chain employs TRBV4-2 and TRBJ2-3; D is perhaps TRBD2 (7 bases). The CDR3 has 16 amino acids. With 0 bases removed from V and 7 bases from J, the gap between germline ends came to 17 bases. CDR1 and CDR2 from the germline V gene are LGHNA and YNFKEQ.

The chain employs TRBV5-6 and TRBJ1-3, with D hard to call. The CDR3 length is 16 residues. Germline V gives CDR1 SGHDT, CDR2 YYEEEE. V shed 4 bases and J shed 0 bases, with 14 bases lying between them. This CDR3 is CASSRVTSNSGNTIYF. The CDR3 nucleotides read TGTGCCAGCAGCCGAGTTACCTCTAACTCTGGAAACACCATATATTTT.

The chain employs TRBV2 and TRBJ2-7; D may match TRBD1 or TRBD2 (7 bases each). V lost 11 bases, J lost 2 bases, and 13 bases lay in between. The CDR3 is 12 amino acids. The V gene's germline CDR1 is SNHLY and CDR2 FYNNEI. The CDR3 loop is CAGGDRPYEQYF. CDR3 nucleotide sequence: TGTGCCGGGGGGGACAGACCCTACGAGCAGTACTTC. Looking up the rest from reference TRBV2 and TRBJ2-7 gives the full variable domain: EPEVTQTPSHQVTQMGQEVILRCVPISNHLYFYWYRQILGQKVEFLVSFYNNEISEKSEIFDDQFSVERPDGSNFTLKIRSTKLEDSAMYFCAGGDRPYEQYFGPGTRLTVT.

This clone was counted a single time. This chain joins TRBV4-1 and TRBJ2-3, with 10 nucleotides matching TRBD2. Trimming took 0 bases from V and 5 from J; bases not matched to a gene: 11. The CDR3 is 18 residues long. CDR1 MGHRA and CDR2 YSYEKL come from the germline V gene. CDR3 in amino acids: CASSQDFRGSGGLDTQYF. CDR3 bases: TGCGCCAGCAGCCAAGACTTTCGTGGTAGCGGGGGGCTAGATACGCAGTATTTT.

The chain employs TRBV14 and TRBJ2-6; D remains ambiguous. The V end was cut by 5 bases, the J end by 0 bases, with 14 bases between. Germline CDR1 SGHDN, CDR2 FVKESK. The CDR3 is 17 amino acids. In DNA form, the CDR3 reads TGTGCCAGCAGCGGGTCCCTCCTTCGCTCTGGGGCCAACGTCCTGACTTTC. Residues: CASSGSLLRSGANVLTF. Supplemented by reference TRBV14 and TRBJ2-6, the full variable domain reads EAGVTQFPSHSVIEKGQTVTLRCDPISGHDNLYWYRRVMGKEIKFLLHFVKESKQDESGMPNNRFLAERTGGTYSTLKVQPAELEDSGVYFCASSGSLLRSGANVLTFGAGSRLTVL.

The chain combines TRBV11-2 with TRBJ1-2; TRBD1 aligns across 10 bases. CDR3 length equals 15 residues. CDR1 is SGHAT and CDR2 is FQNNGV in the germline V gene. The V gene end was trimmed by 2 bases and the J gene end by 4 bases; junction bases not matched to a gene: 4. CDR3 bases: TGTGCCAGCAGCTTAATTGGACAGGGGGGCTATGGCTACACCTTC. Its translation: CASSLIGQGGYGYTF. Full variable domain (rest looked up from reference TRBV11-2 and TRBJ1-2): EAGVAQSPRYKIIEKRQSVAFWCNPISGHATLYWYQQILGQGPKLLIQFQNNGVVDDSQLPKDRFSAERLKGVDSTLKIQPAKLEDSAVYLCASSLIGQGGYGYTFGSGTRLTVV.